This passage covers 17 T cell receptor beta chains from one sample sequenced in a study of CD8 T cells in ankylosing spondylitis. TCRdb re-called the 5' RACE reads with MiXCR, one entry per CDR3 protein. The repertoire holds about 400,000 distinct CDR3 sequences, with approximately 22% as singletons. Sequencing was done on a sample of blood, either unsorted or a sorted T cell fraction (not recorded which). The receptors come from a male donor with ankylosing spondylitis or in good health (not recorded which).

V usage is TRBV5-1 and J usage is TRBJ2-7, with 7 bases aligning to TRBD1. The CDR3 extends over 14 amino acids. Per germline, CDR1 SGHRS and CDR2 YFSETQ. The ends lost 9 bases at V and 0 bases at J; junction bases unmatched: 9. CDR3 sequence: CATMAGTDSYEQYF. In DNA form, the CDR3 reads TGCGCCACTATGGCAGGGACAGACTCCTACGAGCAGTACTTC. The variable domain in full, completed from reference TRBV5-1 and TRBJ2-7, reads KAGVTQTPRYLIKTRGQQVTLSCSPISGHRSVSWYQQTPGQGLQFLFEYFSETQRNKGNFPGRFSGRQFSNSRSEMNVSTLELGDSALYLCATMAGTDSYEQYFGPGTRLTVT.

This clonotype has ten or more counts. V usage is TRBV21-1 and J usage is TRBJ1-1. TRBV21-1 counts as a pseudogene. The CDR3 contains 18 residues. CDR3 nucleotides: TGTGCCAGCAGCAAAGGAACAGGAGGGATGGGGGTGGACACTGAAGCTTTCTTT. Amino acid sequence: CASSKGTGGMGVDTEAFF.

A few counts support this clonotype. CDR3 region: CASSEWGPSTGELFF. CDR3 nucleotides: TGTGCCAGCAGTGAGTGGGGGCCGTCCACCGGGGAGCTGTTTTTT. The genes are TRBV2 and TRBJ2-2; possibly TRBD1 for D (6 bases). From germline, CDR1 is SNHLY and CDR2 FYNNEI. V was cut by 3 bases and J by 4 bases, with 12 bases left in between. This CDR3 contains 15 residues.

This chain joins TRBV12-3 or TRBV12-4 and TRBJ2-1; 7 positions match TRBD1. This CDR3 is 13 amino acids long. Losses at the gene ends were 5 bases for V and 9 bases for J; bases not matched to a gene: 7. CDR3 sequence (DNA): TGTGCCAGCAGTACGACAGGGCCCCCTGAGCAGTTCTTC. Amino acids: CASSTTGPPEQFF.

The genes are TRBV12-3 or TRBV12-4 and TRBJ2-2, with 8 bases aligning to TRBD1. V was pared by 7 bases and J by 2 bases, with 3 bases of the junction left unmatched. The CDR3 length is 14 residues. The CDR3 protein is CASTDRVNTGELFF. The CDR3 DNA reads as TGTGCCAGCACGGACAGGGTTAACACCGGGGAGCTGTTTTTT.

The table lists this clonotype with a few counts. This chain connects TRBV5-5 to TRBJ2-7; tentative D call: TRBD2 (5 bases). Per germline, CDR1 SGHKS and CDR2 YYEKEE (reference sequence). The CDR3 runs 16 residues. Trimming pared 4 bases from V and 1 base from J, leaving 18 bases between. For the CDR3, the DNA is TGTGCCAGCAGCACAGAGTATGGGAGAGCGTCCTACGAGCAGTACTTC. Protein product: CASSTEYGRASYEQYF.

The rearrangement joins TRBV6-1 to TRBJ2-7; 11 bases map to TRBD1. V lost 8 bases, J lost 5 bases, and 8 bases stayed unmatched. The germline V gene encodes CDR1 MNHNS and CDR2 SASEGT. This CDR3 spans 14 amino acids. CDR3 sequence: CASQGQGVSDEQYF. CDR3 coding DNA: TGTGCCAGCCAGGGACAGGGGGTAAGCGACGAGCAGTACTTC.

This sequence joins TRBV7-8 and TRBJ1-5, with a tentative D call TRBD1 (5 bases). V was cut by 5 bases and J by 10 bases, with 21 bases left in between. Germline values: CDR1 SGHVS, CDR2 FQNEAQ. The CDR3 consists of 15 residues. The CDR3, as DNA: TGTGCCAGCAGCCCGCACGGGGACGGAACGTATCCCCAGCATTTT. It translates to CASSPHGDGTYPQHF.

The chain uses TRBV9 and TRBJ2-4; 12 bases match TRBD2. The junction had 2 bases not matched to a gene; V was cut back by 3 bases and J by 4 bases. Germline loops: CDR1 SGDLS, CDR2 YYNGEE. The CDR3 covers 15 residues. The CDR3 protein is CASSASGGGKNIQYF. The CDR3, as DNA: TGTGCCAGCAGCGCTAGCGGGGGGGGAAAAAACATTCAGTACTTC.

This clonotype was detected many times. The J gene is TRBJ1-2, the V gene TRBV20-1; D unclear. Per germline, CDR1 DFQATT and CDR2 SNEGSKA (reference sequence). V lost 0 bases, J lost 7 bases, and 18 bases lay in between. The CDR3 loop spans 15 amino acids. The DNA for the CDR3 is TGCAGTGCTAGAGAACGCGGGGATTGGGTCTCTGGCTACACCTTC. It is translated as CSARERGDWVSGYTF.

The CDR3 bases are TGCAGCGTAGCGGGGGCCGGGGAGACCCAGTACTTC. Encoded protein: CSVAGAGETQYF. The chain combines TRBV29-1 with TRBJ2-5; 8 nucleotides align to TRBD2. V trimming: 6 bases; J trimming: 5 bases; junction bases outside the gene matches: 5. The germline V gene encodes CDR1 SQVTM and CDR2 ANQGSEA. The CDR3 has 12 residues.

The chain has TRBV7-9 and TRBJ2-7, with D tentatively TRBD2 (5 bases). V was trimmed by 0 bases and J by 7 bases, leaving 13 bases between them. The CDR3 extends over 14 amino acids. From germline, CDR1 is SEHNR and CDR2 FQNEAQ (reference sequence). CDR3 coding DNA: TGTGCCAGCAGCTTAGCGGGAGCCATGGAGGAGCAGTACTTC. It translates to CASSLAGAMEEQYF.

CDR3 DNA: TGTGCCAGCAGTTCACTGAACTTGGAGACCCAGTACTTC. This codes for CASSSLNLETQYF. V usage is TRBV12-3 or TRBV12-4 and J usage is TRBJ2-5; no clear D gene. The CDR3 is made up of 13 amino acids. V lost 4 bases, J lost 5 bases, and 11 bases lay in between.

The gene calls are TRBV5-1 and TRBJ2-1; 15 bases agree with TRBD2. This CDR3 region has 19 residues. Trimming cost V 4 bases and J 1 base; bases outside gene matches: 9. The germline gives CDR1 SGHRS, CDR2 YFSETQ. CDR3 sequence: CASSLPGLAGGTSYNEQFF. The CDR3, as DNA: TGCGCCAGCAGCCTTCCGGGACTAGCGGGGGGCACGTCCTACAATGAGCAGTTCTTC.

Only a few counts were recorded for this clonotype. CDR3 loop: CSVGFDNTGELFF. The CDR3 DNA sequence: TGCAGCGTTGGCTTCGATAACACCGGGGAGCTGTTTTTT. The genes are TRBV29-1 and TRBJ2-2; D is uncertain. Germline V gene lookup returns CDR1 SQVTM and CDR2 ANQGSEA. V shed 4 bases and J shed 2 bases, with 8 bases lying between them. CDR3 length: 13 residues.

V usage is TRBV2 and J usage is TRBJ2-5, with 10 nucleotides matching TRBD2. The CDR3 is 16 residues long. Germline CDR1 reads SNHLY; CDR2 reads FYNNEI. The V segment lost 4 bases and the J segment 5 bases; nucleotides outside the gene matches: 10. CDR3 nucleotide sequence: TGTGCCAGCAGTGGTAGTAGCGGGGGGCGACCGGAGACCCAGTACTTC. Translated, it gives CASSGSSGGRPETQYF.

V usage is TRBV9 and J usage is TRBJ2-3, with D maybe TRBD1 (6 bases). The CDR3 is 17 amino acids. Trimming stripped 1 base from V and 3 bases from J, with 18 bases between. Germline CDR1 and CDR2: SGDLS and YYNGEE. The CDR3 region is CASSVSLQGSRTDTQYF. DNA for the CDR3: TGTGCCAGCAGCGTATCACTACAGGGAAGTAGGACAGATACGCAGTATTTT.